This T cell receptor beta chain was profiled in a study of cytomegalovirus exposure and HLA in healthy donors. Regarding the study as a whole: At a 0.05 false discovery rate, a later analysis found around 15,000 TCR beta sequences to be associated with HLA alleles. There were under 200 TCR beta chains listed as cytomegalovirus-associated. V- and J-gene trimming of TCR beta was linked (in a later analysis) to a missense DCLRE1C variant. In an earlier analysis, in 620 or so donors, most V segments appeared productive either ~90% or ~30% of the time.

V was clipped by 3 bases and J by 7 bases, with 18 bases between them. Germline CDR1 reads SNHLY; CDR2 reads FYNNEI. The CDR3 is 15 amino acids. This clone was detected only a few times. What it binds is not known. The PCR was carried out with 60 Vbeta primers and 13 Jbeta primers. Assay used: immunoSEQ multiplex PCR; TCRdb lists only in-frame clones, some missing. The table shows under 150,000 clones, with about 64% occurring only once. This clonotype originated in a young man in good health and CMV-seropositive. This sequence joins TRBV2 and TRBJ1-1; D is perhaps TRBD1 (5 bases). Sample: PBMCs. The CDR3 DNA is TGTGCCAGCAGTGACGGGGGGAAAGGTGTTTGTGAAGCTTTCTTT. As protein: CASSDGGKGVCEAFF.